This section outlines one T cell receptor beta chain sequence together with its context. Its matching antigen is unknown. It was with a sample-barcoded 5' primer and a J-beta primer mix that a second PCR of roughly 6 to 12 cycles was run. One entry per CDR3 protein, called by TCRdb with MiXCR from the 5' RACE reads. This table holds approximately 1,700,000 distinct CDR3 sequences, around 40% found once. This specimen comes from a study of blood T cells in healthy people across ages. Study observations and caveats: With age, beta diversity per million T cells declined roughly linearly, significantly by around 43. There was no known CMV status for donors, so expanded clonotype changes were possibly confounded.

They isolated at least 7 million PBMCs from each sample. The CDR3 has 14 residues. Germline CDR1 is SEHNR and CDR2 is FQNEAQ (reference sequence). The sequencing sample was made of blood. The receptor's source is a human donor in good health. This sequence joins TRBV7-9 and TRBJ2-4, with 8 bases aligning to TRBD2. The J call may be in error: the DNA end matches TRBJ2-7 better. In nucleotides, the CDR3 is TGTGCCAGCACCCTGTCACTAGCGGAATACGAGCAGTACTTC. Its protein product is CASTLSLAEYEQYF.